This TCR beta chain was found in a study of T-cell reconstitution after alpha-beta-depleted transplantation in children (TCRdb year 2016). With regard to the full study: Using TCR repertoire profiling, the study quantitatively followed how T-cell immune reconstitution unfolded in children after TCRalphabeta/CD19-depleted allogeneic hematopoietic cell transplantation.

Regarding this clonotype: What antigen it recognizes has not been identified. The input lacks base qualities; no much larger clone sits a single base away.

Library construction relied on PCR. Data came from an Illumina HiSeq 2500. Molecular barcoding was employed in the preparation of TCR libraries, with unique molecular identifiers being used to normalize TCRbeta repertoire quantification. TCRdb reworked the public reads: Q25 trimming with fastp, MiXCR clone assembly, productive beta chains retained. All rows with the same CDR3 protein become a single entry with the most common DNA and genes. A total of some 550,000 distinct CDR3 sequences appear in this sample, roughly 24% of them only once. The ten largest clones take up 13% to 15% of the sample. The CDR3 runs 13 amino acids, cysteine and phenylalanine included. CDR3 DNA only is kept here, 39 bases in frame from base 1. V lost 6 bases and J lost 3 bases; the stretch between them is 12 bases long. CDR1 ENHRY and CDR2 SYGVKD are derived from the germline V gene. The paper's findings and limits, for the study overall: In some patients, the high TCRbeta diversity seen at day 60 was put down to recipient T cells and intrathymic progenitors that had survived conditioning. The frequencies of hyperexpanded clones fell over the following months, and after one year, T-cell counts and TCRbeta diversity were mostly attributed to newly produced T cells. About two months after transplant, the apparently early recovery of alphabetaT-cell counts reportedly depended on just several hundred clones that had expanded rapidly and came from non-depleted graft cells.

The treatment or condition label for this specimen denotes: allogeneic hematopoietic cell transplantation with graft depleted of TCRalphabeta T cells and CD19 B cells. TCRalphabeta/CD19-depleted allogeneic hematopoietic cell grafts were given to the transplant recipients, all of whom were children. The receptor was derived from a boy under two years old who had a stem cell transplant for acute myeloid leukemia, so the T cells may come from the graft donor. This receptor chain uses TRBV10-3 and TRBJ2-7; the D region possibly corresponds to TRBD1 (5 bases align). This sample comprised PBMCs, mostly from graft donor cells, obtained 360 days after TCRalphabeta/CD19-depleted stem cell transplant. The base sequence is TGTGCCATCAGAGCAGACAGCGTCTACGAGCAGTACTTC. It translates to CAIRADSVYEQYF.